The clone carrying this TCR beta chain was found a few times. What it binds is unknown. This record comes from a study of blood T cells in healthy people across ages. Overall study results and limits: Older age went with lower TCR beta diversity per million T cells, in a roughly linear way.

Together with a sample-barcoded 5' primer, a J-beta primer mix was included in a second PCR lasting about 7 to 11 cycles. TCRdb re-called the 5' RACE reads with MiXCR, one entry per CDR3 protein. The sample shows some 920,000 distinct CDR3 sequences, roughly 51% of them seen only once. The receptor was derived from an older woman in good health. Sequencing was done on a sample of blood.

CDR3 coding DNA: TGTGCCAGCAGTTTCCAGGGGGGAGCGATTAGCTGGACAGATACGCAGTATTTT. Translation gives CASSFQGGAISWTDTQYF. This chain connects TRBV28 to TRBJ2-3; D is possibly TRBD1 (7 bases). V lost 3 bases, J lost 3 bases, and 22 bases lay in between. Germline-derived CDR1 and CDR2 are MDHEN and SYDVKM. The CDR3 length is 18 residues.